This T cell receptor (beta chain) was profiled in a study of OX40 agonist ivuxolimab in advanced cancers. Overall study context: There were three patients with partial responses, one having hepatocellular carcinoma and two cutaneous melanoma.

CDR1 is SGHKS, CDR2 YYEKEE, per germline (reference sequence). There are 13 residues in the CDR3. V lost 7 bases to trimming and J lost 14 bases, with 19 bases between them. TCRdb's table, derived via immunoSEQ multiplex PCR, lists solely in-frame clones and lacks some. Altogether around 33,000 clones are present, roughly four fifths being singletons, with the ten largest covering roughly 2.7%. This sequence joins TRBV5-5 and TRBJ1-6; weak D call: TRBD1 (6 bases). This specimen was CD4+ or CD8+ T cells sorted from blood, taken in a trial of the OX40 agonist ivuxolimab. The receptor comes from an adult with an advanced solid tumor such as melanoma, head and neck, liver or kidney cancer. CDR3 sequence reads: CASFTGRWGTLHF. The DNA for the CDR3 is TGTGCCAGCTTCACAGGGAGGTGGGGGACCCTCCACTTT.